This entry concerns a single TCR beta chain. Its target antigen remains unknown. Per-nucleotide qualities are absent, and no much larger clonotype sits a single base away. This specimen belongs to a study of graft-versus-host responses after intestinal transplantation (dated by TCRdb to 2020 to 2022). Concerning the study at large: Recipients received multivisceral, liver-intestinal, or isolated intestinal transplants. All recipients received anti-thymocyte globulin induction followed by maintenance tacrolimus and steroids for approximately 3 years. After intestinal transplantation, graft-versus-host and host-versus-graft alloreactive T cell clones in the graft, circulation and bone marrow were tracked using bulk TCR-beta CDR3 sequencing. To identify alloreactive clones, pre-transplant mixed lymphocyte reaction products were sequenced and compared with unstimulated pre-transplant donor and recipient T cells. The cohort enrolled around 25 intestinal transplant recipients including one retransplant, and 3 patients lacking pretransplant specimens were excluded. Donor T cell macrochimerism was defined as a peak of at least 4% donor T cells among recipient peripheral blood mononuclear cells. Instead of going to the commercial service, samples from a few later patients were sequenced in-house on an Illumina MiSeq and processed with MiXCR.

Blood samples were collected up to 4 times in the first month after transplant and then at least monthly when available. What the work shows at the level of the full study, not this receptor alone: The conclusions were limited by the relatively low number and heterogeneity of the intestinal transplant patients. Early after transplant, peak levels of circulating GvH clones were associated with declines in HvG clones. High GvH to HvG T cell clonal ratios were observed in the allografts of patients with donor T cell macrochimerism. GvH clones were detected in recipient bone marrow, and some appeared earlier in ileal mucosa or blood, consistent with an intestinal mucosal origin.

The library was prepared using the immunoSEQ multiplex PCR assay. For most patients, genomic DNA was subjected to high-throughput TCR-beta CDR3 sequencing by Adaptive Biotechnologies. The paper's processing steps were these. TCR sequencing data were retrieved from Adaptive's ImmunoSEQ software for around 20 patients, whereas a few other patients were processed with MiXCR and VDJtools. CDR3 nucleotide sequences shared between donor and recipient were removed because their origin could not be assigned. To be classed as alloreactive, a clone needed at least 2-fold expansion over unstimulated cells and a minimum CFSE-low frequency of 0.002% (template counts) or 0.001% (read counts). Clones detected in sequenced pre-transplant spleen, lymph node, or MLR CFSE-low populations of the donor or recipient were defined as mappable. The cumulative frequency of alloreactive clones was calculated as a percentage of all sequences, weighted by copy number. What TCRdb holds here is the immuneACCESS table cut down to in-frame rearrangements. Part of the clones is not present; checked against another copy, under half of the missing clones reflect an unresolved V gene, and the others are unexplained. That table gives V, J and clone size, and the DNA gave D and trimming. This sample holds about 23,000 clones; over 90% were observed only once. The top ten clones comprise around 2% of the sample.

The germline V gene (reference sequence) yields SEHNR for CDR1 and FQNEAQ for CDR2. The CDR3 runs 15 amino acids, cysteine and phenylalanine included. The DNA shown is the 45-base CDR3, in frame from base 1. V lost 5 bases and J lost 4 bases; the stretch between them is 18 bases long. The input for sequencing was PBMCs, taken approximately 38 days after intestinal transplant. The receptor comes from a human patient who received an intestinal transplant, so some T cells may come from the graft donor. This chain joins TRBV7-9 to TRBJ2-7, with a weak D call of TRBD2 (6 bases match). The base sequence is TGTGCCAGCAGCCTCGGAACAGGAGGGACTTACGAGCAGTACTTC. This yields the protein CASSLGTGGTYEQYF.